This TCR beta chain was observed in a study of T cell changes during pregnancy in multiple sclerosis. Profiled with immunoSEQ multiplex PCR; TCRdb holds only in-frame clones, not every one. Of just under 45,000 clones in the sample, over 85% were seen once. The CDR3 runs 16 residues. V gave up 3 bases and J gave up 9 bases; unmatched junction bases: 7. Germline CDR1 is LGHNA and CDR2 is YNFKEQ. The TCR originated in a female donor with multiple sclerosis, enrolled in a pregnancy study. The rearrangement uses TRBV4-2 and TRBJ2-1, with TRBD2 identical over 14 bases. Sequenced material: CD4+ T cells from peripheral blood mononuclear cells, taken in the first trimester of pregnancy. The CDR3: CASSQGLAGVFGEQFF. The CDR3 nucleotides are TGTGCCAGCAGCCAGGGACTAGCGGGAGTTTTTGGTGAGCAGTTCTTC.